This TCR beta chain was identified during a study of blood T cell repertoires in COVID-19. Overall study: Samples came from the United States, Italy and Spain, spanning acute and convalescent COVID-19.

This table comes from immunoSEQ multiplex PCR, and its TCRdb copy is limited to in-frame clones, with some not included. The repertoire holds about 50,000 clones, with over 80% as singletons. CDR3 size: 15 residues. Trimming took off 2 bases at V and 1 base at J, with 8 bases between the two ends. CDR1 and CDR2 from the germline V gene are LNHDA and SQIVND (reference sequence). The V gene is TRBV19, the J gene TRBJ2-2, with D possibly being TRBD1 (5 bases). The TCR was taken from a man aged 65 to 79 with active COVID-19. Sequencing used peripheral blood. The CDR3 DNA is TGTGCCAGTAGTATATCCAGGGTGAACACCGGGGAGCTGTTTTTT. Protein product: CASSISRVNTGELFF.